The clone carrying this TCR beta chain has a count of ten or more. No antigen is known for it. This sample stems from a study of T cells after yellow fever vaccination. Study-wide findings and caveats: Peak timing came faster in the weaker secondary response, day 5 versus 15.

The CDR3 is 15 amino acids. Germline CDR1 and CDR2: SGHTA and FQGTGA. Trimming shortened V by 5 bases and J by 3 bases, and 16 bases separated the two germline ends. Each CDR3 protein is one row after TCRdb ran MiXCR on the 5' RACE reads. Of hundreds of thousands of distinct CDR3 sequences detected, roughly 3.5% appear once; the ten largest clones hold less than 25%. The source of this sequence is a man between 18 and 29 years old who received the YFV17D yellow fever vaccine. The chain has TRBV7-3 and TRBJ1-1; maybe TRBD1 (5 bases). The input for sequencing was PBMCs, taken on the day of the yellow fever booster vaccination. The CDR3 region is CASSSQPAGDTEAFF. The CDR3 DNA follows: TGTGCCAGCAGCAGTCAACCGGCGGGGGACACTGAAGCTTTCTTT. The complete variable domain, with remaining parts taken from reference TRBV7-3 and TRBJ1-1, reads GAGVSQTPSNKVTEKGKYVELRCDPISGHTALYWYRQSLGQGPEFLIYFQGTGAADDSGLPNDRFFAVRPEGSVSTLKIQRTERGDSAVYLCASSSQPAGDTEAFFGQGTRLTVV.